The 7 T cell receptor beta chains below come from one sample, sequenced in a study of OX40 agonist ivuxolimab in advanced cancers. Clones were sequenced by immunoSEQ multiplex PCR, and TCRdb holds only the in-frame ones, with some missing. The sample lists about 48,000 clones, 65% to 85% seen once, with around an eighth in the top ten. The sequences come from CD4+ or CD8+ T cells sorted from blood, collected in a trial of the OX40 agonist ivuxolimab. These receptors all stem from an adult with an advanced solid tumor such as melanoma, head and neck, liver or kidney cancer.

This chain's CDR3 is CASSQDTPRGPLSSGANVLTF. The CDR3 DNA follows: TGCGCCAGCAGCCAAGATACCCCTAGGGGGCCCCTCTCTTCTGGGGCCAACGTCCTGACTTTC. This sequence joins TRBV4-1 and TRBJ2-6; 7 bases are shared with TRBD1. The germline V gene has CDR1 MGHRA and CDR2 YSYEKL. V trimming: 0 bases; J trimming: 1 base; junction bases outside the gene matches: 15. This CDR3 contains 21 residues.

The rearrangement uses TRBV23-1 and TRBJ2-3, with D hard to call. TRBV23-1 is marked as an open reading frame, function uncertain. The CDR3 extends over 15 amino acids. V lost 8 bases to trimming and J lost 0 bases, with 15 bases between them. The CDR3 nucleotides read TGCGCCAGCCTTCCTCCGAAGGGAAGCACAGATACGCAGTATTTT. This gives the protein CASLPPKGSTDTQYF.

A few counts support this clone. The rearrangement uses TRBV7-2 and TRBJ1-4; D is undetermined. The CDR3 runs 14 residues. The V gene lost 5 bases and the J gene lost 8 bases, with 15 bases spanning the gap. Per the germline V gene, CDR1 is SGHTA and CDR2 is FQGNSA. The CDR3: CASSRTAEGEKLFF. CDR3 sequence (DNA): TGTGCCAGCAGCCGGACCGCAGAAGGAGAAAAACTGTTTTTT.

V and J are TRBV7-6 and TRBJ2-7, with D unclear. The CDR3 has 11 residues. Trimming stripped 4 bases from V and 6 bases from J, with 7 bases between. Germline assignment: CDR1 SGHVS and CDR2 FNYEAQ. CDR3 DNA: TGTGCCAGCAGCTCACAGTTCGAGCAGTACTTC. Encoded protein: CASSSQFEQYF.

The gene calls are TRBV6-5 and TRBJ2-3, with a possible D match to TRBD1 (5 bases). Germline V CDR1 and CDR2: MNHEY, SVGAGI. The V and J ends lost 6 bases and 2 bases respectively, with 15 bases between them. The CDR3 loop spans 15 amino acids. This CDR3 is CASRIGVTDTDTQYF. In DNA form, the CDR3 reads TGTGCCAGCAGGATAGGGGTAACAGACACAGATACGCAGTATTTT.

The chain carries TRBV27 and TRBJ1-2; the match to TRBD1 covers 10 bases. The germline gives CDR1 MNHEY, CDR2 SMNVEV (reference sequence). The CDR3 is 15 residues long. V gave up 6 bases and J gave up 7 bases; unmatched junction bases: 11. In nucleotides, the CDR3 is TGTGCCAGCAGCCCACCGGGACAGGGGACCCGTGGCTACACCTTC. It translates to CASSPPGQGTRGYTF.

The CDR3 sequence: CASSQTVGADYGYTF. The CDR3 coding sequence is TGTGCCAGCAGCCAGACGGTGGGGGCGGACTATGGCTACACCTTC. The genes are TRBV5-8 and TRBJ1-2; D might be TRBD1 (6 bases). The CDR3 contains 15 residues. The V and J ends lost 4 bases and 3 bases respectively, with 16 bases between them. CDR1 and CDR2 from the germline V gene are SGHTS and YDEGEE.